This entry lists 20 T cell receptor beta chains sequenced from one sample in a study of siplizumab effects on memory and regulatory T cells. Clones were read by immunoSEQ multiplex PCR, and TCRdb kept only the in-frame ones, dropping some. The sample shows some 100,000 clones, about 91% of them seen only once. The specimen sequenced was Tregs sorted from blood. Receptors were obtained from a human donor in good health.

This clone occurred a few times. The chain has TRBV7-9 and TRBJ2-7; 8 nucleotides agree with TRBD2. The CDR3 has 12 amino acids. V shed 5 bases, J shed 6 bases, and the junction held 3 bases outside the gene matches. CDR1 is SEHNR, CDR2 FQNEAQ, per germline (reference sequence). The DNA of the CDR3 is TGTGCCAGCAGCCGAAGCGGGGGCGAGCAGTACTTC. It is translated as CASSRSGGEQYF.

The rearrangement links TRBV5-5 to TRBJ2-5, with TRBD2 identical over 14 bases. The length of the CDR3 is 16 residues. CDR1 SGHKS and CDR2 YYEKEE come from the germline V gene (reference sequence). V lost 1 base to trimming and J lost 5 bases; unmatched junction nucleotides: 4. CDR3 nucleotides: TGTGCCAGCAGCTTGACGGGACTAGCGGGAGTTGAGACCCAGTACTTC. Its translation: CASSLTGLAGVETQYF.

Here the CDR3 DNA reads TGCGCCAGCAGTGAGGAACTCCTCGCATCTCCCCGGTTCTTC. Its translation is CASSEELLASPRFF. The V call is TRBV10-1, the J call TRBJ2-1; D unclear. The CDR3 sequence is 14 residues long. Deletions cut 2 bases from V and 15 bases from J, with 20 bases between. Germline V lookup: CDR1 WNHNN, CDR2 SYGVQD (reference sequence).

This chain uses TRBV5-4 with TRBJ2-7, with D possibly matching TRBD2 (5 bases). The CDR3 is 13 residues long. Germline V gene lookup returns CDR1 SGHNT and CDR2 YYREEE (reference sequence). Trimming removed 4 bases from V and 2 bases from J, with 10 bases in between. CDR3 loop: CASSKEATYEQYF. The CDR3 nucleotides read TGTGCCAGCAGCAAGGAGGCCACCTACGAGCAGTACTTC.

In DNA form, the CDR3 reads TGCGCCAGCAGCAGCCCCCTAGGGGTAAGTGAGCAGTACTTC. It codes for CASSSPLGVSEQYF. The rearrangement joins TRBV5-1 to TRBJ2-7; D may be TRBD1 (5 bases). From germline, CDR1 is SGHRS and CDR2 YFSETQ. V was cut by 4 bases and J by 7 bases, with 18 bases left in between. The CDR3 loop spans 14 amino acids.

This chain links TRBV10-3 with TRBJ2-7, with D hard to call. The CDR3 length is 13 residues. CDR1 and CDR2 from the germline V gene are ENHRY and SYGVKD. The V and J ends lost 4 bases and 2 bases respectively, with 9 bases between them. The CDR3 protein is CAISGQHTYEQYF. The DNA for the CDR3 is TGTGCCATCAGTGGACAACATACCTACGAGCAGTACTTC.

V is TRBV9 and J is TRBJ1-4; a possible D gene is TRBD1 (5 bases). V was trimmed by 0 bases and J by 8 bases, leaving 14 bases between them. The CDR3 is 15 residues long. In germline, CDR1 is SGDLS, CDR2 YYNGEE. CDR3 nucleotide sequence: TGTGCCAGCAGCGTAGCTTCCAATCGGGGCGAAAAACTGTTTTTT. Translating it yields CASSVASNRGEKLFF. Full variable domain (missing parts from reference TRBV9 and TRBJ1-4): DSGVTQTPKHLITATGQRVTLRCSPRSGDLSVYWYQQSLDQGLQFLIQYYNGEERAKGNILERFSAQQFPDLHSELNLSSLELGDSALYFCASSVASNRGEKLFFGSGTQLSVL.

The chain uses TRBV19 and TRBJ1-6, with TRBD1 matching over 8 bases. J lost 7 bases, V lost 7 bases, and 6 bases had no gene match. The germline gives CDR1 LNHDA, CDR2 SQIVND (reference sequence). The CDR3 is made up of 14 amino acids. CDR3 nucleotides: TGTGCCAGTATTGGCGGGGACAGGAATTCACCCCTCCACTTT. This gives the protein CASIGGDRNSPLHF.

J is TRBJ1-5 and V is TRBV7-9, with TRBD1 matching over 11 bases. Germline V lookup: CDR1 SEHNR, CDR2 FQNEAQ (reference sequence). After removal of 1 base from V and 5 bases from J, the junction contained 1 base not matched to a gene. This CDR3 spans 15 amino acids. For the CDR3, the DNA is TGTGCCAGCAGCTTAGGGGGACAGGGGGATCAGCCCCAGCATTTT. It is translated as CASSLGGQGDQPQHF.

The chain employs TRBV6-6 and TRBJ1-5; D uncertain. The germline gives CDR1 MNHNY, CDR2 SVGAGI (reference sequence). The CDR3 is made up of 16 amino acids. The V and J ends lost 4 bases and 4 bases respectively, with 17 bases between them. The CDR3 sequence is CASSSWETSTNQPQHF. The CDR3 region has the DNA TGTGCCAGCAGTTCATGGGAGACCTCTACTAATCAGCCCCAGCATTTT.

V usage is TRBV28 and J usage is TRBJ2-1; D unclear. V was pared by 2 bases and J by 4 bases, with 3 bases between. The germline gives CDR1 MDHEN, CDR2 SYDVKM. The CDR3 is 12 residues long. The CDR3 protein is CASSLLYNEQFF. CDR3 DNA: TGTGCCAGCAGTTTACTTTACAATGAGCAGTTCTTC.

This clone was counted once. The V and J genes are TRBV20-1 and TRBJ2-2; D gene uncertain. V was pared by 4 bases and J by 6 bases, with 6 bases between. Germline V CDR1 and CDR2: DFQATT, SNEGSKA (reference sequence). CDR3 length equals 11 residues. CDR3 region: CSAKSPGELFF. The CDR3 bases are TGCAGTGCTAAATCCCCCGGGGAGCTGTTTTTT.

The chain combines TRBV6-1 with TRBJ2-2, with 9 bases identical to TRBD1. J lost 7 bases, V lost 11 bases, and 8 bases had no gene match. This CDR3 has 13 residues. The V gene's germline CDR1 is MNHNS and CDR2 SASEGT. This CDR3 reads CAESQGAHGELFF. For the CDR3, the DNA is TGTGCCGAGTCACAGGGGGCCCACGGGGAGCTGTTTTTT.

This CDR3 is CACTSTVGGFYEQYF. CDR3 nucleotide sequence: TGTGCCTGCACGTCGACCGTAGGGGGCTTTTACGAGCAGTACTTC. The J gene is TRBJ2-7, the V gene TRBV19, with 7 positions matching TRBD1. The germline V gene encodes CDR1 LNHDA and CDR2 SQIVND (reference sequence). CDR3 size: 15 residues. Germline trimming cut 11 bases from V and 4 bases from J; bases unmatched to any gene: 17.

The chain employs TRBV5-1 and TRBJ2-1, with 8 bases identical to TRBD2. Trimming cost V 6 bases and J 4 bases; bases outside gene matches: 9. The CDR3 is made up of 15 amino acids. Germline CDR1 is SGHRS and CDR2 is YFSETQ. In DNA form, the CDR3 reads TGCGCCAGCACCTCGACTAGCGAGATATACAATGAGCAGTTCTTC. Its translation is CASTSTSEIYNEQFF.

The chain recombines TRBV6-5 with TRBJ1-6; D remains ambiguous. Trimming removed 2 bases from V and 5 bases from J, with 13 bases in between. Germline values: CDR1 MNHEY, CDR2 SVGAGI. CDR3 length: 16 amino acids. The CDR3 is CASSYAVVQDNSPLHF. CDR3 coding DNA: TGTGCCAGCAGTTACGCGGTAGTCCAGGATAATTCACCCCTCCACTTT.

The chain uses TRBV30 and TRBJ1-5, with D possibly being TRBD1 (6 bases). CDR1 is GTSNPN and CDR2 is SVGIG in the germline V gene (reference sequence). Trimming cost V 5 bases and J 3 bases, with 11 bases left between them. The CDR3 extends over 13 amino acids. The CDR3 region has the DNA TGTGCCTGGGCGGACAGTCTCAATCAGCCCCAGCATTTT. Amino acid sequence: CAWADSLNQPQHF.

CDR3 loop: CASSAGPDQITYGYTF. The DNA of the CDR3 is TGCGCCAGCAGCGCCGGACCAGACCAAATTACCTATGGCTACACCTTC. The chain uses TRBV5-1 and TRBJ1-2; D unclear. CDR3 length equals 16 residues. Trimming took off 4 bases at V and 4 bases at J, with 20 bases between the two ends. The germline gives CDR1 SGHRS, CDR2 YFSETQ.

V is TRBV6-1 and J is TRBJ1-6; D unclear. Germline CDR1 is MNHNS and CDR2 is SASEGT. This CDR3 has 14 amino acids. V was shortened by 7 bases and J by 7 bases, with 14 bases between the two germline ends. The CDR3 region is CASKAPSPNSPLHF. DNA of the CDR3: TGTGCCAGCAAGGCACCGAGCCCAAATTCACCCCTCCACTTT.

V is TRBV5-1 and J is TRBJ2-5; 9 bases agree with TRBD2. The DNA matches TRBJ2-7 better at its end, which makes the J call doubtful. Germline V CDR1 and CDR2: SGHRS, YFSETQ. The CDR3 is made up of 15 amino acids. CDR3 in amino acids: CASSFGSGSSYEQYF. The CDR3 DNA reads TGCGCCAGCAGCTTTGGTAGCGGGAGTTCGTACGAGCAGTACTTC.